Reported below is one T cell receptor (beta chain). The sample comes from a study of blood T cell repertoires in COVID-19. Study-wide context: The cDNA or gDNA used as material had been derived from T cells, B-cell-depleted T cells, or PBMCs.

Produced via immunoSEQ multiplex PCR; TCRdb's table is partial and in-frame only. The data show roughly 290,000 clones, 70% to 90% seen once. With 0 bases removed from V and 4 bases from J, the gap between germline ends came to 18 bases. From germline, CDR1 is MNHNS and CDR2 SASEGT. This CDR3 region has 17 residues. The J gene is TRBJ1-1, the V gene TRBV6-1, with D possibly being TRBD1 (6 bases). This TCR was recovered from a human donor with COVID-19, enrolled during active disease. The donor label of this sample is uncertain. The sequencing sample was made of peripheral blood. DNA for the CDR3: TGTGCCAGCAGTGAAGCGTCCTTTTCAGGGGCCCGCACTGAAGCTTTCTTT. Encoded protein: CASSEASFSGARTEAFF.